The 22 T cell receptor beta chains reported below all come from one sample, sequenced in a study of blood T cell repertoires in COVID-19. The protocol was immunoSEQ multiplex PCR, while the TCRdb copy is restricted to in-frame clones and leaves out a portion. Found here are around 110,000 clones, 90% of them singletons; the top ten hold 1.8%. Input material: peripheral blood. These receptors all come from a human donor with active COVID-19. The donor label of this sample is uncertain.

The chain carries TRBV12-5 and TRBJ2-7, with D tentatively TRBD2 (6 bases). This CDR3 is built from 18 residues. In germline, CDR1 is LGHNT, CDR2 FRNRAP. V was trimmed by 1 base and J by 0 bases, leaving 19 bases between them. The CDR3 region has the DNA TGTGCTAGTGGTTTGGAATCCCACCGCGGGGTAATCTCCTACGAGCAGTACTTC. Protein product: CASGLESHRGVISYEQYF.

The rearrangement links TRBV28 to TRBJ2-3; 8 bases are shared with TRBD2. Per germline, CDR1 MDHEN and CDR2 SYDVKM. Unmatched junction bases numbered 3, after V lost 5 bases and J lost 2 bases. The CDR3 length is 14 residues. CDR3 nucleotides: TGTGCCAGCAGTCCCGGGGGGGCCACAGATACGCAGTATTTT. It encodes CASSPGGATDTQYF.

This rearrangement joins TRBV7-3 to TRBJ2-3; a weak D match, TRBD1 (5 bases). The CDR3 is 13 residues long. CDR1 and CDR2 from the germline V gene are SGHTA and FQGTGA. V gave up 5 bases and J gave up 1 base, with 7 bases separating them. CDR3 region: CASSIGGTDTQYF. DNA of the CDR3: TGTGCCAGCAGCATAGGGGGCACAGATACGCAGTATTTT. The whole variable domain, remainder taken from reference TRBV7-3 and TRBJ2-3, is GAGVSQTPSNKVTEKGKYVELRCDPISGHTALYWYRQSLGQGPEFLIYFQGTGAADDSGLPNDRFFAVRPEGSVSTLKIQRTERGDSAVYLCASSIGGTDTQYFGPGTRLTVL.

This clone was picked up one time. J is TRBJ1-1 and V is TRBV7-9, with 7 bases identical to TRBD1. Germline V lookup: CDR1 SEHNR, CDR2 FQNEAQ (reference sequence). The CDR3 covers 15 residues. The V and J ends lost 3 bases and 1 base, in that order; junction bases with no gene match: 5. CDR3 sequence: CASSLWTGRNTEAFF. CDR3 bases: TGTGCCAGCAGCTTGTGGACAGGAAGGAACACTGAAGCTTTCTTT.

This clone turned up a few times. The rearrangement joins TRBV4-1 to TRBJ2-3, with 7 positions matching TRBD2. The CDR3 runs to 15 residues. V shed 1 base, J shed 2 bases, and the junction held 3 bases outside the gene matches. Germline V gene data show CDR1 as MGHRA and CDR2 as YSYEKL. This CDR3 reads CASSQVSGVTDTQYF. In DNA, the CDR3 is TGCGCCAGCAGCCAAGTAAGCGGGGTCACAGATACGCAGTATTTT.

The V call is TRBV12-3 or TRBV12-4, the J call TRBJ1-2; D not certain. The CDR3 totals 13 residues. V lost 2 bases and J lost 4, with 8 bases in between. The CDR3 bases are TGTGCCAGCAGTTTAAGCAGACTCTATGGCTACACCTTC. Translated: CASSLSRLYGYTF.

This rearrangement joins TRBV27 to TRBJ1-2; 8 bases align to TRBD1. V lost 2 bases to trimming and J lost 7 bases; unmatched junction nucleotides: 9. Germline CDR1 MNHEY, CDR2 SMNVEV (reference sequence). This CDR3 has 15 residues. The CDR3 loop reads CASSLIRGRLGGYTF. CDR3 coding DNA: TGTGCCAGCAGTTTAATCAGGGGGCGCCTCGGTGGCTACACCTTC.

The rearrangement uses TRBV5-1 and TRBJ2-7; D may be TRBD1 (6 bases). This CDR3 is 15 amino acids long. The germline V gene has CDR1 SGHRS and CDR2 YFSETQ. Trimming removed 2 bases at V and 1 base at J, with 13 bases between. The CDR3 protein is CASSFGATGSYEQYF. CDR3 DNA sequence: TGCGCCAGCAGCTTCGGCGCGACAGGATCCTACGAGCAGTACTTC. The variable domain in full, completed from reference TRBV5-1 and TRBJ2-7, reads KAGVTQTPRYLIKTRGQQVTLSCSPISGHRSVSWYQQTPGQGLQFLFEYFSETQRNKGNFPGRFSGRQFSNSRSEMNVSTLELGDSALYLCASSFGATGSYEQYFGPGTRLTVT.

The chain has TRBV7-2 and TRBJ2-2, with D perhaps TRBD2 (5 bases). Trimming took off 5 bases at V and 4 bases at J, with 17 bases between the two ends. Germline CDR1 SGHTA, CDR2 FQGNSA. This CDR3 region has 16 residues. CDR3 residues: CASSGLTLPSTGELFF. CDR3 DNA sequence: TGTGCCAGCAGCGGACTGACCCTACCCTCCACCGGGGAGCTGTTTTTT.

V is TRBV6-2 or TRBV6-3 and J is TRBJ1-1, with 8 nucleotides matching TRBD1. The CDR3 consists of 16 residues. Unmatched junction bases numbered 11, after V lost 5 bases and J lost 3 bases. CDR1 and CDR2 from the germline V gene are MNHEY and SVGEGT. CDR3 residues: CASSPDRGAGDTEAFF. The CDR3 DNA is TGTGCCAGCAGTCCAGACAGGGGCGCTGGGGACACTGAAGCTTTCTTT.

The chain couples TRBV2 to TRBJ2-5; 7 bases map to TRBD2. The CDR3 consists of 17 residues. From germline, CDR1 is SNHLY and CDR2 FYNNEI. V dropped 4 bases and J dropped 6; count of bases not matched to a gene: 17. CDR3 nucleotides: TGTGCCAGCAGTGGGGGGGGAGTCATCTTGGTTCCGAAGACCCAGTACTTC. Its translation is CASSGGGVILVPKTQYF.

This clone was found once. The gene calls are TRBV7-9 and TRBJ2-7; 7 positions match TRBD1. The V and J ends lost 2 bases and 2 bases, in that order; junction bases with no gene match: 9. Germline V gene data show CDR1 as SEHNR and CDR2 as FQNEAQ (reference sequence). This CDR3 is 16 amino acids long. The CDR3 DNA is TGTGCCAGCAGCTTATCCTTAACAGGGGTAGCCTACGAGCAGTACTTC. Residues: CASSLSLTGVAYEQYF.

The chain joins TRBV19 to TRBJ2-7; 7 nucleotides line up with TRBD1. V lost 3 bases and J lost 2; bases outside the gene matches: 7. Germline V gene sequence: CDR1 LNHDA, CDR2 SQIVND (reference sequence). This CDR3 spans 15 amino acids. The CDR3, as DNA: TGTGCCAGTAGTATTTTTGGGACAGCGACCTACGAGCAGTACTTC. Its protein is CASSIFGTATYEQYF. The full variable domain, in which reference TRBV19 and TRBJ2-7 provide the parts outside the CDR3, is DGGITQSPKYLFRKEGQNVTLSCEQNLNHDAMYWYRQDPGQGLRLIYYSQIVNDFQKGDIAEGYSVSREKKESFPLTVTSAQKNPTAFYLCASSIFGTATYEQYFGPGTRLTVT.

The CDR3 DNA reads TGCGCCAGCAGCTCAGGACTGTCCTCCTACAATGAGCAGTTCTTC. It is translated as CASSSGLSSYNEQFF. The chain employs TRBV5-1 and TRBJ2-1; a weak D match, TRBD2 (5 bases). Trimming shortened V by 3 bases and J by 0 bases, and 10 bases separated the two germline ends. This CDR3 spans 15 amino acids. Germline values: CDR1 SGHRS, CDR2 YFSETQ.

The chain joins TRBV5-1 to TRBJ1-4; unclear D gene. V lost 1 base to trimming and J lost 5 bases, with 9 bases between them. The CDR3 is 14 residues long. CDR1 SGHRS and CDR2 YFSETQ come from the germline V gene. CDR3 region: CASSLSGLNEKLFF. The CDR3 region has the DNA TGCGCCAGCAGCTTGTCAGGTTTAAATGAAAAACTGTTTTTT.

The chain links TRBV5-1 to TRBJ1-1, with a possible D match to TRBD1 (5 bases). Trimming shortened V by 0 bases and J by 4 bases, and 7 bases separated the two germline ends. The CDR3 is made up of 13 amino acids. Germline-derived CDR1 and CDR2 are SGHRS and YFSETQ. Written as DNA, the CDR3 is TGCGCCAGCAGCTTGGACGGGGGCACTGAAGCTTTCTTT. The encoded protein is CASSLDGGTEAFF.

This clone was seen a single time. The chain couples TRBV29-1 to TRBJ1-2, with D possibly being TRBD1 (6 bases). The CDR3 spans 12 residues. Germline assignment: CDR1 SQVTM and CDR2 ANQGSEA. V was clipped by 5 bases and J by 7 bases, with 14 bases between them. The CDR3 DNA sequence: TGCAGCGTTAACACAGGGACGGGTGGCTACACCTTC. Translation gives CSVNTGTGGYTF.

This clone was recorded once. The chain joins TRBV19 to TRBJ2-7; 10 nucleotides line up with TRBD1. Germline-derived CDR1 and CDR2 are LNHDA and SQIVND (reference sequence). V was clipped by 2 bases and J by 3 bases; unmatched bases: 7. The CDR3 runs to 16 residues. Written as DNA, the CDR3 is TGTGCCAGTAGTATAAATCTGGGGACAGGGGTCTACGAGCAGTACTTC. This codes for CASSINLGTGVYEQYF. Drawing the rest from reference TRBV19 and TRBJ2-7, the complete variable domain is DGGITQSPKYLFRKEGQNVTLSCEQNLNHDAMYWYRQDPGQGLRLIYYSQIVNDFQKGDIAEGYSVSREKKESFPLTVTSAQKNPTAFYLCASSINLGTGVYEQYFGPGTRLTVT.

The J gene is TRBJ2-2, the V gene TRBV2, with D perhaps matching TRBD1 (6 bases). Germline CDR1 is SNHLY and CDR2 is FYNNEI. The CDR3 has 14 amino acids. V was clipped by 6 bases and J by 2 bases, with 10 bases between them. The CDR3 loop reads CASRAGTNTGELFF. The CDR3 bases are TGTGCCAGCAGGGCCGGGACAAACACCGGGGAGCTGTTTTTT.

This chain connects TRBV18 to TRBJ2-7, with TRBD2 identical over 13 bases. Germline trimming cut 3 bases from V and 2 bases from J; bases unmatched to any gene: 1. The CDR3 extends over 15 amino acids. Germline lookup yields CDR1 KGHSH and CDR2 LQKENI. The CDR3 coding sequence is TGTGCCAGCTCACCGACTAGCGGGGGGACCTACGAGCAGTACTTC. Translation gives CASSPTSGGTYEQYF.

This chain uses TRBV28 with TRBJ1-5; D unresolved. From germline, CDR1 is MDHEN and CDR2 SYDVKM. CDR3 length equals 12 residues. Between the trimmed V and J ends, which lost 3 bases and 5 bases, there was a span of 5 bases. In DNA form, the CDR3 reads TGTGCCAGCAGTTTTTTCGATCAGCCCCAGCATTTT. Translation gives CASSFFDQPQHF. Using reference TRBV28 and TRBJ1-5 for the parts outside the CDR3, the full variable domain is DVKVTQSSRYLVKRTGEKVFLECVQDMDHENMFWYRQDPGLGLRLIYFSYDVKMKEKGDIPEGYSVSREKKERFSLILESASTNQTSMYLCASSFFDQPQHFGDGTRLSIL.

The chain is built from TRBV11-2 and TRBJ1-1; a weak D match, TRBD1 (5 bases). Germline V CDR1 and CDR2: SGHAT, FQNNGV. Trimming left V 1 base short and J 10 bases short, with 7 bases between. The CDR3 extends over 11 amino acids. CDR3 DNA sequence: TGTGCCAGCAGCTTAGTAGGGGTAGCTTTCTTT. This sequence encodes CASSLVGVAFF.